A single TCR beta chain is shown here with its context. Seattle-derived patients entered the study during active infection and were followed longitudinally. These data are taken from a study of blood T cell repertoires in COVID-19. On the study more broadly: PBMCs, B-cell-depleted T cells, or T cells provided the cDNA or gDNA that made up the material.

In the original workflow: From reference gene primer amplification, estimates of nucleated cell counts were derived. Libraries were prepared by immunoSEQ multiplex PCR; TCRdb keeps only in-frame clonotypes and omits some of them. The V and J calls and the clone size are those of that table, but D and trimming were determined from the DNA. Of 200,000 to 250,000 clones detected, about four fifths appear once; the ten largest clones hold roughly 7%. The specimen sequenced was peripheral blood. This TCR was sampled from a woman of 80 years or more with COVID-19, enrolled during active disease.

In DNA, the CDR3 is TGTGCCAGCAGTGACTCAGCGGGCTCCTACAATGAGCAGTTCTTC. Translation: CASSDSAGSYNEQFF. The gene calls are TRBV6-4 and TRBJ2-1; perhaps TRBD2 as D (6 bases). The V end was cut by 0 bases, the J end by 0 bases, with 6 bases between. Germline loops: CDR1 MRHNA, CDR2 SNTAGT. The length of the CDR3 is 15 residues.